What follows are 28 T cell receptor beta chains derived from one specimen sequenced in a study of blood T cell repertoires in COVID-19. Sequenced by immunoSEQ multiplex PCR; TCRdb stores in-frame clones only, minus some. The sample contains some 80,000 clones, 79% of which appear only once. Input material: peripheral blood. The receptor source for this set is a woman older than 75 with active or convalescent COVID-19.

The rearrangement joins TRBV19 to TRBJ2-2; 11 bases are a match to TRBD2. The CDR3 has 15 amino acids. The ends lost 6 bases at V and 7 bases at J; junction bases unmatched: 7. CDR1 is LNHDA, CDR2 SQIVND, per germline (reference sequence). CDR3 coding DNA: TGTGCCAGTAGCCGTAGCGGGAGGGCCTACGGGGAGCTGTTTTTT. Its translation is CASSRSGRAYGELFF. The whole variable domain, filled in from reference TRBV19 and TRBJ2-2, reads DGGITQSPKYLFRKEGQNVTLSCEQNLNHDAMYWYRQDPGQGLRLIYYSQIVNDFQKGDIAEGYSVSREKKESFPLTVTSAQKNPTAFYLCASSRSGRAYGELFFGEGSRLTVL.

Only a few counts were recorded for this clone. This chain uses TRBV28 with TRBJ1-5; weak D call: TRBD1 (6 bases). The V end was cut by 1 base, the J end by 5 bases, with 12 bases between. The germline V gene has CDR1 MDHEN and CDR2 SYDVKM. CDR3 length: 15 amino acids. The chain's CDR3 is CASSLSGALDQPQHF. The CDR3 coding sequence is TGTGCCAGCAGTTTATCAGGGGCCCTTGATCAGCCCCAGCATTTT.

The V and J genes are TRBV7-2 and TRBJ1-2; D unclear. Germline loops: CDR1 SGHTA, CDR2 FQGNSA. The CDR3 loop spans 17 amino acids. Trimming cost V 2 bases and J 3 bases, with 19 bases left between them. CDR3 bases: TGTGCCAGCAGCTTACTATCCCAGCGCGGATCCTACTATGGCTACACCTTC. It encodes CASSLLSQRGSYYGYTF. Full variable domain (missing parts from reference TRBV7-2 and TRBJ1-2): GAGVSQSPSNKVTEKGKDVELRCDPISGHTALYWYRQSLGQGLEFLIYFQGNSAPDKSGLPSDRFSAERTGGSVSTLTIQRTQQEDSAVYLCASSLLSQRGSYYGYTFGSGTRLTVV.

This chain connects TRBV6-2 or TRBV6-3 to TRBJ1-4, with TRBD1 matching 7 bases. CDR1 and CDR2 from the germline V gene are MNHEY and SVGEGT. This CDR3 has 16 residues. V shed 5 bases and J 2 bases; nucleotides not matched to a gene: 8. CDR3 nucleotides: TGTGCCAGCAGTCGGCAGGGGGACCGGACTAATGAAAAACTGTTTTTT. Translated: CASSRQGDRTNEKLFF.

This chain uses TRBV5-1 with TRBJ2-7; no reliable D call. V lost 7 bases, J lost 0 bases, and 8 bases lay in between. The CDR3 has 12 residues. CDR1 is SGHRS and CDR2 is YFSETQ in the germline V gene. CDR3 in amino acids: CASGQHSYEQYF. DNA for the CDR3: TGCGCCAGCGGGCAGCACTCCTACGAGCAGTACTTC. The full variable domain, its missing parts supplied by reference TRBV5-1 and TRBJ2-7, is KAGVTQTPRYLIKTRGQQVTLSCSPISGHRSVSWYQQTPGQGLQFLFEYFSETQRNKGNFPGRFSGRQFSNSRSEMNVSTLELGDSALYLCASGQHSYEQYFGPGTRLTVT.

This chain links TRBV7-6 with TRBJ2-3, with D maybe TRBD2 (6 bases). The CDR3 loop spans 15 amino acids. CDR1 is SGHVS and CDR2 is FNYEAQ in the germline V gene. V was pared by 0 bases and J by 11 bases, with 18 bases between. The CDR3 loop reads CASSLALAGTVEQYF. In DNA form, the CDR3 reads TGTGCCAGCAGCTTAGCGCTGGCCGGGACTGTCGAGCAGTATTTT.

This chain links TRBV4-3 with TRBJ1-2, with a weak D call TRBD1 (6 bases). V was pared by 4 bases and J by 5 bases, with 14 bases between. Germline V gene sequence: CDR1 LGHNA, CDR2 YSLEER. This CDR3 has 14 amino acids. CDR3 in DNA: TGCGCCAGCAGCCGAAGACAGGCGTCTTATGGCTACACCTTC. Its translation is CASSRRQASYGYTF.

The genes are TRBV11-2 and TRBJ2-1, with 8 bases aligning to TRBD2. CDR3 length equals 17 residues. The trim removed 8 bases at V and 8 bases at J, leaving 20 bases unmatched. Germline V gene data show CDR1 as SGHAT and CDR2 as FQNNGV. In DNA, the CDR3 is TGTGCCAGCGGTGGACACGGGACGGGAGGGCCTAGGGATGAGCAGTTCTTC. Amino acids: CASGGHGTGGPRDEQFF.

The chain employs TRBV6-2 or TRBV6-3 and TRBJ1-5; the D is unclear. V was cut by 1 base and J by 2 bases, with 9 bases left in between. Germline CDR1 MNHEY, CDR2 SVGEGT. CDR3 length: 15 residues. The DNA for the CDR3 is TGTGCCAGCAGTTACTATATTAGCGGCAATCAGCCCCAGCATTTT. It translates to CASSYYISGNQPQHF.

The rearrangement joins TRBV5-1 to TRBJ2-7, with 9 bases matching TRBD1. CDR1 SGHRS and CDR2 YFSETQ come from the germline V gene. Trimming removed 2 bases from V and 0 bases from J; junction bases left unmatched: 12. This CDR3 is 18 amino acids long. For the CDR3, the DNA is TGCGCCAGCAGCTTAGGATTGGGACAGGGACTTAGCTCCTACGAGCAGTACTTC. It specifies CASSLGLGQGLSSYEQYF.

This clone was detected once. The chain uses TRBV19 and TRBJ2-1; 14 bases fit TRBD2. The CDR3 covers 19 residues. V was pared by 6 bases and J by 0 bases, with 10 bases of the junction left unmatched. Germline CDR1 LNHDA, CDR2 SQIVND (reference sequence). The CDR3 is CASRRGLAGARGSYNEQFF. As DNA, the CDR3 is TGTGCCAGTAGGAGGGGACTAGCGGGAGCTCGTGGCTCCTACAATGAGCAGTTCTTC.

This chain connects TRBV30 to TRBJ1-1; 9 nucleotides agree with TRBD1. The CDR3 sequence is 15 residues long. CDR1 is GTSNPN, CDR2 SVGIG, per germline (reference sequence). Germline trimming cut 5 bases from V and 0 bases from J; bases unmatched to any gene: 7. CDR3 nucleotide sequence: TGTGCCTGGGGGAGGGACAGGGTAATGAACACTGAAGCTTTCTTT. Its protein is CAWGRDRVMNTEAFF. The whole variable domain, remainder taken from reference TRBV30 and TRBJ1-1, is SQTIHQWPATLVQPVGSPLSLECTVEGTSNPNLYWYRQAAGRGLQLLFYSVGIGQISSEVPQNLSASRPQDRQFILSSKKLLLSDSGFYLCAWGRDRVMNTEAFFGQGTRLTVV.

The gene calls are TRBV9 and TRBJ1-2; D is unresolved. The V and J ends lost 7 bases and 6 bases respectively, with 25 bases between them. The CDR3 runs to 16 residues. Germline loops: CDR1 SGDLS, CDR2 YYNGEE. The CDR3 loop reads CASPFNGGWTKNGYTF. The CDR3 nucleotides are TGTGCCAGCCCCTTTAATGGAGGTTGGACTAAGAATGGCTACACCTTC. Together with reference TRBV9 and TRBJ1-2, the CDR3 gives the full variable domain: DSGVTQTPKHLITATGQRVTLRCSPRSGDLSVYWYQQSLDQGLQFLIQYYNGEERAKGNILERFSAQQFPDLHSELNLSSLELGDSALYFCASPFNGGWTKNGYTFGSGTRLTVV.

This chain uses TRBV20-1 with TRBJ2-3; TRBD2 might be the D (7 bases). The CDR3 runs 17 residues. Trimming took 3 bases from V and 1 from J, leaving 20 bases between them. Germline loops: CDR1 DFQATT, CDR2 SNEGSKA (reference sequence). The DNA for the CDR3 is TGCAGTGCTAGTGTGGACAGCGGGATTACCGGCACAGATACGCAGTATTTT. Encoded protein: CSASVDSGITGTDTQYF.

The chain is built from TRBV7-9 and TRBJ2-2; D is undetermined. CDR3 length: 12 residues. Germline CDR1 reads SEHNR; CDR2 reads FQNEAQ (reference sequence). Trimming took off 5 bases at V and 11 bases at J, with 12 bases between the two ends. The CDR3 protein is CASSLEGAELFF. CDR3 bases: TGTGCCAGCAGCCTAGAAGGAGCCGAGCTGTTTTTT.

The CDR3 nucleotides read TGTGCCAGCAGCCAAGAAAGGTGGACTAGCGAAGAGACCCAGTACTTC. Encoded protein: CASSQERWTSEETQYF. The chain is built from TRBV3-1 (or the pseudogene TRBV3-2) and TRBJ2-5, with 9 bases that match TRBD2. CDR3 length: 16 residues. Germline values: CDR1 LGHDT, CDR2 YNNKEL (reference sequence). Trimming took 0 bases from V and 3 from J; bases not matched to a gene: 5.

The V and J genes are TRBV7-3 and TRBJ2-5, with a weak D call TRBD1 (5 bases). Trimming stripped 2 bases from V and 4 bases from J, with 14 bases between. CDR1 and CDR2 (germline): SGHTA, FQGTGA. This CDR3 has 15 amino acids. The CDR3 nucleotides read TGTGCCAGCAGCTTAGAGGCAGGGTCAGGAGAGACCCAGTACTTC. It encodes CASSLEAGSGETQYF. Looking up the rest from reference TRBV7-3 and TRBJ2-5 gives the full variable domain: GAGVSQTPSNKVTEKGKYVELRCDPISGHTALYWYRQSLGQGPEFLIYFQGTGAADDSGLPNDRFFAVRPEGSVSTLKIQRTERGDSAVYLCASSLEAGSGETQYFGPGTRLLVL.

The chain carries TRBV19 and TRBJ1-5; the match to TRBD1 covers 8 bases. This CDR3 has 17 residues. The V gene's germline CDR1 is LNHDA and CDR2 SQIVND (reference sequence). The V segment lost 3 bases and the J segment 3 bases; nucleotides outside the gene matches: 10. The CDR3, as DNA: TGTGCCAGTAGTATTGTACCAGACAGGGGCGCCAATCAGCCCCAGCATTTT. Its protein product is CASSIVPDRGANQPQHF.

The count of this clone is one. The V and J genes are TRBV18 and TRBJ1-4, with TRBD1 matching 8 bases. Germline V gene lookup returns CDR1 KGHSH and CDR2 LQKENI. The CDR3 covers 14 residues. V was pared by 6 bases and J by 7 bases, with 7 bases of the junction left unmatched. Here the CDR3 DNA reads TGTGCCAGCTCCCAAGGACAGGGCGGTGAAAAACTGTTTTTT. As protein: CASSQGQGGEKLFF.

The table lists this clone with a few counts. The chain has TRBV3-1 (or the pseudogene TRBV3-2) and TRBJ2-2, with 13 nucleotides matching TRBD2. V lost 4 bases and J lost 5; bases outside the gene matches: 7. The CDR3 consists of 17 residues. CDR1 is LGHDT and CDR2 is YNNKEL in the germline V gene (reference sequence). The CDR3 sequence: CASSLTSGRAGTGELFF. The CDR3 DNA reads TGTGCCAGCAGCCTAACTAGCGGGAGGGCCGGTACCGGGGAGCTGTTTTTT.

Note on this clone: At one of its ends the junction is not consistent with the germline gene, which may arise from a read error. Other DNA variants within this sample encode the same CDR3. The J gene is TRBJ1-3, the V gene TRBV29-1, with 10 bases identical to TRBD1. The CDR3 runs 13 residues. From germline, CDR1 is SQVTM and CDR2 ANQGSEA. The CDR3 nucleotides read TGCAGCGTACGCAGGACAGGGGGAAACACTATATATTTT. Protein product: CSVRRTGGNTIYF.

This clone appeared a few times. V usage is TRBV11-2 and J usage is TRBJ2-6; maybe TRBD1 (6 bases). In germline, CDR1 is SGHAT, CDR2 FQNNGV. The CDR3 is made up of 19 amino acids. Trimming removed 3 bases at V and 0 bases at J, with 18 bases between. CDR3 sequence (DNA): TGTGCCAGCAGCTTTCGTAGGGGACAAGTTATCTCTGGGGCCAACGTCCTGACTTTC. It yields the protein CASSFRRGQVISGANVLTF.

Only one count was recorded for this clone. The genes are TRBV5-1 and TRBJ1-2, with no clear D. Germline-derived CDR1 and CDR2 are SGHRS and YFSETQ. The CDR3 loop spans 16 amino acids. V lost 4 bases to trimming and J lost 4 bases, with 20 bases between them. The chain's CDR3 is CASSEQPDPGLYGYTF. The CDR3 nucleotides read TGCGCCAGCAGCGAACAACCCGATCCTGGCCTCTATGGCTACACCTTC.

This clone came up a few times. The V and J genes are TRBV28 and TRBJ1-3, with TRBD1 as a possible D gene (6 bases). The length of the CDR3 is 15 residues. Trimming removed 4 bases from V and 9 bases from J, with 19 bases in between. The germline gives CDR1 MDHEN, CDR2 SYDVKM. The CDR3 is CASSSNTNRVGTIYF. In DNA, the CDR3 is TGTGCCAGCAGTTCAAATACCAACAGGGTGGGCACCATATATTTT.

The J gene is TRBJ1-4, the V gene TRBV7-8; 12 nucleotides agree with TRBD1. Per the germline V gene, CDR1 is SGHVS and CDR2 is FQNEAQ. J was trimmed by 2 bases and V by 1 base; bases with no gene match: 8. This CDR3 has 19 residues. The CDR3 here is CASSLVGQGAIMTNEKLFF. CDR3 sequence (DNA): TGTGCCAGCAGCTTAGTGGGACAGGGGGCTATCATGACTAATGAAAAACTGTTTTTT.

V and J are TRBV11-3 and TRBJ2-4, with a weak D call TRBD2 (7 bases). The CDR3 is made up of 16 amino acids. Deletions cut 5 bases from V and 3 bases from J, with 17 bases between. CDR1 SGHNT and CDR2 YENEEA come from the germline V gene. This chain's CDR3 is CASSEGGGDIKNIQYF. DNA of the CDR3: TGTGCCAGCAGCGAAGGGGGGGGTGACATCAAAAACATTCAGTACTTC.

This clone was picked up a small number of times. Here the CDR3 reads CASSLSADRTYEQYF. In DNA, the CDR3 is TGTGCCAGCAGCCTCAGCGCAGACAGAACCTACGAGCAGTACTTC. The chain couples TRBV7-8 to TRBJ2-7, with TRBD1 as a possible D gene (5 bases). In germline, CDR1 is SGHVS, CDR2 FQNEAQ. This CDR3 comprises 15 residues. The V gene lost 5 bases and the J gene lost 2 bases, with 16 bases spanning the gap.

The V gene is TRBV14, the J gene TRBJ1-3; D is uncertain. Per the germline V gene, CDR1 is SGHDN and CDR2 is FVKESK. The CDR3 runs 14 residues. V was trimmed by 0 bases and J by 4 bases, leaving 7 bases between them. CDR3 in amino acids: CASSQDRAGNTIYF. As DNA, the CDR3 is TGTGCCAGCAGCCAAGACAGAGCGGGAAACACCATATATTTT.